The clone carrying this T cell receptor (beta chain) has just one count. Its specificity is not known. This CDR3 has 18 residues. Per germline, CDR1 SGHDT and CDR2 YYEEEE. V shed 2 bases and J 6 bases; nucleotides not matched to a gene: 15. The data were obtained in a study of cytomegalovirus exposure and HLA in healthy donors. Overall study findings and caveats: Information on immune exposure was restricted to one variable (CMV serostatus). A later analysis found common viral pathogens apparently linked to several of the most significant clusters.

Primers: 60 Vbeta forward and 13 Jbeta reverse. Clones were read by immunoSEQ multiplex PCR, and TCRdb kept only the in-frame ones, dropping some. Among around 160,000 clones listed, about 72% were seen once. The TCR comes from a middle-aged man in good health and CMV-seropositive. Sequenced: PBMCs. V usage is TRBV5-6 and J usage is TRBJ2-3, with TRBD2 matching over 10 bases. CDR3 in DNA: TGTGCCAGCAGCTTTCGTACTATGAGCGGGGGGGCTCGGGATACGCAGTATTTT. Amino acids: CASSFRTMSGGARDTQYF.